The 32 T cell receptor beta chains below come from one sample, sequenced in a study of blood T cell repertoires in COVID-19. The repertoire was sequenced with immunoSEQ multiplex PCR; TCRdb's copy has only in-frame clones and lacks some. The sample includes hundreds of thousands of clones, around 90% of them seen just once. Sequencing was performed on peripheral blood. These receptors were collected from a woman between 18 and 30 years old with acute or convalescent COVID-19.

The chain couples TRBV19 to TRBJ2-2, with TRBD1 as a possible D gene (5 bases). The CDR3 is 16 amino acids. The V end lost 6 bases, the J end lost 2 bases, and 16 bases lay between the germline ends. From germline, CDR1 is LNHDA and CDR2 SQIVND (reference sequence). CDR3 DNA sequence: TGTGCCAGTAGCAACACCCCAGGGTCCAACACCGGGGAGCTGTTTTTT. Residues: CASSNTPGSNTGELFF. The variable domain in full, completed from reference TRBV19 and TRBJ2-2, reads DGGITQSPKYLFRKEGQNVTLSCEQNLNHDAMYWYRQDPGQGLRLIYYSQIVNDFQKGDIAEGYSVSREKKESFPLTVTSAQKNPTAFYLCASSNTPGSNTGELFFGEGSRLTVL.

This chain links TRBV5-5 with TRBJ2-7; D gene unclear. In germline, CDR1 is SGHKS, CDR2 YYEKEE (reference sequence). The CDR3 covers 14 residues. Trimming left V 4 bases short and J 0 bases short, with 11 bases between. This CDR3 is CASSPPGISYEQYF. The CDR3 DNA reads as TGTGCCAGCAGCCCCCCCGGTATCTCCTACGAGCAGTACTTC.

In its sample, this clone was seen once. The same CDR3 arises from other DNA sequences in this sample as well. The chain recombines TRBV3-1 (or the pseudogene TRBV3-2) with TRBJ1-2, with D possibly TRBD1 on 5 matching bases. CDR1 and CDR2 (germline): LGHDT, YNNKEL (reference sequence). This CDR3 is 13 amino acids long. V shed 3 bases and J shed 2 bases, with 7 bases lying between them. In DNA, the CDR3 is TGTGCCAGCAGCCAGGGGCAGAACTATGGCTACACCTTC. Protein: CASSQGQNYGYTF.

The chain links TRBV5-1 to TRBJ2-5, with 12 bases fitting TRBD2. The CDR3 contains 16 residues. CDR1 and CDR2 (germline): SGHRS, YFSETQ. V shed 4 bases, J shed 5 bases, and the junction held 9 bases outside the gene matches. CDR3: CASSATSGGPGETQYF. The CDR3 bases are TGCGCCAGCAGCGCGACTAGCGGGGGTCCCGGGGAGACCCAGTACTTC.

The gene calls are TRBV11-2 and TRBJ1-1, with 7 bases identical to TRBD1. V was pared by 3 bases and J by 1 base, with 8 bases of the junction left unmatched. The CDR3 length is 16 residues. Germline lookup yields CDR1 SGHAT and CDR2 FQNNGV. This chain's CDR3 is CASSFPTGAKNTEAFF. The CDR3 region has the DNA TGTGCCAGCAGCTTCCCTACAGGGGCAAAGAACACTGAAGCTTTCTTT.

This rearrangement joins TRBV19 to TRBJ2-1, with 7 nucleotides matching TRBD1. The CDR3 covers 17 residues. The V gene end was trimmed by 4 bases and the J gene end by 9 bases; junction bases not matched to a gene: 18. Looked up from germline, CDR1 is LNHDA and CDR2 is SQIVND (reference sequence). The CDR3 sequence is CASSTLGYRGRASEQFF. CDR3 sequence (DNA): TGTGCCAGTAGTACACTAGGCTACAGGGGTCGGGCGAGTGAGCAGTTCTTC.

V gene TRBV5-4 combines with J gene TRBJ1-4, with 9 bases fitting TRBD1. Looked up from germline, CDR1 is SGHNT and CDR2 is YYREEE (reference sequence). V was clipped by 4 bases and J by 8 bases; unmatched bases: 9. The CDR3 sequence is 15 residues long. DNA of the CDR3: TGTGCCAGCAGCCGGGGACAGGGTATCACCGAAAAACTGTTTTTT. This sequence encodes CASSRGQGITEKLFF.

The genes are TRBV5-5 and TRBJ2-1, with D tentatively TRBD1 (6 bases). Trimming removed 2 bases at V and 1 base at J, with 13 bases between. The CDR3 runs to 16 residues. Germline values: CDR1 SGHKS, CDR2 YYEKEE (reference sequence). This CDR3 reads CASSLRADSSYNEQFF. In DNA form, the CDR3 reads TGTGCCAGCAGCTTAAGGGCGGACAGTTCCTACAATGAGCAGTTCTTC.

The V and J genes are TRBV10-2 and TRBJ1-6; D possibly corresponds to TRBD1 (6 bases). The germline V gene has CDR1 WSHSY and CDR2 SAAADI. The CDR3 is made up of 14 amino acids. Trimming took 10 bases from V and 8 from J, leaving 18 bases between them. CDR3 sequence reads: CATKGELTYSPLHF. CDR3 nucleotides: TGCGCCACCAAGGGGGAACTTACGTATTCACCCCTCCACTTT.

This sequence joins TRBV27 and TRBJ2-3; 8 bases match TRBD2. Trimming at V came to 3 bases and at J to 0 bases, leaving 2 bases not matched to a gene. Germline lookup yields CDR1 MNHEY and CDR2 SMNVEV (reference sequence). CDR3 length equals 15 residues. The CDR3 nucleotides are TGTGCCAGCAGTTTTACGGGGGGGAGCACAGATACGCAGTATTTT. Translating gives CASSFTGGSTDTQYF.

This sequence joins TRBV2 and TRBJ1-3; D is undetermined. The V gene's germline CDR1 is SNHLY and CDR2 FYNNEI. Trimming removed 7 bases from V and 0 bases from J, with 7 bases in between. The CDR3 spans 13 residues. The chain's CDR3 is CASTGSSGNTIYF. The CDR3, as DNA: TGTGCCAGCACGGGGAGCTCTGGAAACACCATATATTTT. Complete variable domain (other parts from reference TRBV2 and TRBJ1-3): EPEVTQTPSHQVTQMGQEVILRCVPISNHLYFYWYRQILGQKVEFLVSFYNNEISEKSEIFDDQFSVERPDGSNFTLKIRSTKLEDSAMYFCASTGSSGNTIYFGEGSWLTVV.

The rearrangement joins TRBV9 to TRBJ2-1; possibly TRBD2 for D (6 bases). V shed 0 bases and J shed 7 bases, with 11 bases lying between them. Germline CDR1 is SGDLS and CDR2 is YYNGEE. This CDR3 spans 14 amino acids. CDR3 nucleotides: TGTGCCAGCAGCGTAGATGGGACTCAAAATGAGCAGTTCTTC. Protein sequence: CASSVDGTQNEQFF.

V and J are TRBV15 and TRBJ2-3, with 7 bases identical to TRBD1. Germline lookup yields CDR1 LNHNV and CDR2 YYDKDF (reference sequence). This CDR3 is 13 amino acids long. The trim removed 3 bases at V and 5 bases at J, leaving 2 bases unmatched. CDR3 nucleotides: TGTGCCACCAGCAGCGCAGGGGGAGATACGCAGTATTTT. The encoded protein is CATSSAGGDTQYF.

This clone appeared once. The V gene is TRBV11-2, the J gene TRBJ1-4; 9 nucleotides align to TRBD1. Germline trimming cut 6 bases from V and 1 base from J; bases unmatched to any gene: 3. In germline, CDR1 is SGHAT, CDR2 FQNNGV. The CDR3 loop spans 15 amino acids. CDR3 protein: CASRPTGGTNEKLFF. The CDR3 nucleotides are TGTGCCAGCAGACCGACAGGGGGAACTAATGAAAAACTGTTTTTT. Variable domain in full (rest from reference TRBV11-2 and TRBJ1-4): EAGVAQSPRYKIIEKRQSVAFWCNPISGHATLYWYQQILGQGPKLLIQFQNNGVVDDSQLPKDRFSAERLKGVDSTLKIQPAKLEDSAVYLCASRPTGGTNEKLFFGSGTQLSVL.

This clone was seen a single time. CDR3: CASSLWYTENTEAFF. CDR3 nucleotides: TGTGCCAGCAGCTTATGGTATACAGAGAACACTGAAGCTTTCTTT. This chain links TRBV5-6 with TRBJ1-1, with unresolved D. Germline assignment: CDR1 SGHDT and CDR2 YYEEEE. This CDR3 comprises 15 residues. Trimming stripped 2 bases from V and 1 base from J, with 12 bases between.

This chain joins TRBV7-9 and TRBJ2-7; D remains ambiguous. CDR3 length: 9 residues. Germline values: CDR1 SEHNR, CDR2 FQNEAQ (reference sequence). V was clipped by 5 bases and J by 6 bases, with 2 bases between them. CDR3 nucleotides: TGTGCCAGCAGCCGCGAGCAGTACTTC. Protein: CASSREQYF. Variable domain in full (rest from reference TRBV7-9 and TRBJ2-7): DTGVSQNPRHKITKRGQNVTFRCDPISEHNRLYWYRQTLGQGPEFLTYFQNEAQLEKSRLLSDRFSAERPKGSFSTLEIQRTEQGDSAMYLCASSREQYFGPGTRLTVT.

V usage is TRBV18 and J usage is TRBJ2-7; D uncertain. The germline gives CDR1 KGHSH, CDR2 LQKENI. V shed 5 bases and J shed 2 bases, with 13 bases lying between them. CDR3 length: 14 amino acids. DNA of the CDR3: TGTGCCAGCTCAGCCTCAGGATACCCCTACGAGCAGTACTTC. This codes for CASSASGYPYEQYF.

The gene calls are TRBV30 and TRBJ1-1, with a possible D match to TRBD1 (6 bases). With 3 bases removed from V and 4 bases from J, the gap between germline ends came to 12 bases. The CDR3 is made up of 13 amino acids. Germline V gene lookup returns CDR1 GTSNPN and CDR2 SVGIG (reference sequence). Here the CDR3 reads CAWSQGRVTEAFF. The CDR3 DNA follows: TGTGCCTGGAGCCAGGGGCGAGTCACTGAAGCTTTCTTT.

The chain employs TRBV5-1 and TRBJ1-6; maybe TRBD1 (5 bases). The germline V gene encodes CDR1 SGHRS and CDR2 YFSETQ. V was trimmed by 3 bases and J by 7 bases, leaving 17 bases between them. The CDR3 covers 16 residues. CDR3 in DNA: TGCGCCAGCAGCTCGCCCCCGGGCAGGGAAAATTCACCCCTCCACTTT. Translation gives CASSSPPGRENSPLHF.

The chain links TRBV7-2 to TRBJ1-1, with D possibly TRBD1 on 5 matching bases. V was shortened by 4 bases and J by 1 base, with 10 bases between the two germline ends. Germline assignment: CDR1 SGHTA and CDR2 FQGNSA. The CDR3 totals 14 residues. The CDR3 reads CASSYETANTEAFF. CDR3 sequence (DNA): TGTGCCAGCAGCTACGAGACAGCGAACACTGAAGCTTTCTTT.

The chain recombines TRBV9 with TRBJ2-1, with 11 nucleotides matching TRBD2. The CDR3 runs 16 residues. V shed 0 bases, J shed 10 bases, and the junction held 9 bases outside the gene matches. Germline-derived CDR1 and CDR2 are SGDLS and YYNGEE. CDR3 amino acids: CASSVEGSGGAEEQFF. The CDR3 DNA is TGTGCCAGCAGCGTAGAGGGTAGCGGGGGGGCAGAGGAGCAGTTCTTC. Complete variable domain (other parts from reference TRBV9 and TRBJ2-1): DSGVTQTPKHLITATGQRVTLRCSPRSGDLSVYWYQQSLDQGLQFLIQYYNGEERAKGNILERFSAQQFPDLHSELNLSSLELGDSALYFCASSVEGSGGAEEQFFGPGTRLTVL.

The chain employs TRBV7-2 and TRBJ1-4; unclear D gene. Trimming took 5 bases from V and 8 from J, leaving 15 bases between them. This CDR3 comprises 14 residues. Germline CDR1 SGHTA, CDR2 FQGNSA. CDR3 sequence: CASSPKGAREKLFF. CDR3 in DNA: TGTGCCAGCAGCCCGAAGGGAGCCAGAGAAAAACTGTTTTTT. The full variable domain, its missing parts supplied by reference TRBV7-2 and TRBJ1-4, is GAGVSQSPSNKVTEKGKDVELRCDPISGHTALYWYRQSLGQGLEFLIYFQGNSAPDKSGLPSDRFSAERTGGSVSTLTIQRTQQEDSAVYLCASSPKGAREKLFFGSGTQLSVL.

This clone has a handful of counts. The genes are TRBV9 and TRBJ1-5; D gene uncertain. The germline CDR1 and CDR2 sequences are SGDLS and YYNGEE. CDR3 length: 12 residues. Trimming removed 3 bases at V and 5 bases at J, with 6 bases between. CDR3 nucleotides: TGTGCCAGCAGCGATGGGCATCAGCCCCAGCATTTT. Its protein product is CASSDGHQPQHF.

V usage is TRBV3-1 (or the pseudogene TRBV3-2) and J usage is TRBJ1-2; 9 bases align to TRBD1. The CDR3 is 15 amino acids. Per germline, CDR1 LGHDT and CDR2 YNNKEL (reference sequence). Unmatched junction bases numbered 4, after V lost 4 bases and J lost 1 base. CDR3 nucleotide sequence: TGTGCCAGCAGCCCCGGGACAGGGTATAACTATGGCTACACCTTC. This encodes CASSPGTGYNYGYTF.

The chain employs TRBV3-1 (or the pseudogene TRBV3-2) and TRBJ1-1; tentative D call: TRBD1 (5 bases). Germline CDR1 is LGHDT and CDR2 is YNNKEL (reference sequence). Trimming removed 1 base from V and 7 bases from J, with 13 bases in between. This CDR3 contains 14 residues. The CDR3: CASSQGAGGGEAFF. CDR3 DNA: TGTGCCAGCAGCCAAGGTGCTGGGGGGGGTGAAGCTTTCTTT.

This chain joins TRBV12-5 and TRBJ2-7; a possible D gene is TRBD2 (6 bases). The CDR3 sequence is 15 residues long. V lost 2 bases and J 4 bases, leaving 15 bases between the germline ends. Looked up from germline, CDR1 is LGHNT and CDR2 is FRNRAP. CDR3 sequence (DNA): TGTGCTAGTGGTTTGAGACCGGGACTGATATACGAGCAGTACTTC. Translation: CASGLRPGLIYEQYF.

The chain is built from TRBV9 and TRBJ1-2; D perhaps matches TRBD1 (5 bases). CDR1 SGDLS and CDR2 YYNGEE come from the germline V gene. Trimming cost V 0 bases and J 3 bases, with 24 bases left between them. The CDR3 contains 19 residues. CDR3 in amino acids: CASSVAIGGGKSPHYGYTF. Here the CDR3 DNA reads TGTGCCAGCAGCGTAGCTATCGGGGGTGGTAAGTCGCCCCACTATGGCTACACCTTC.

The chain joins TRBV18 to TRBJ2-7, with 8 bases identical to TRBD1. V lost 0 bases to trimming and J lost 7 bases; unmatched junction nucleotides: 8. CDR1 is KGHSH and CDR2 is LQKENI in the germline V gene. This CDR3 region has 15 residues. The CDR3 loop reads CASSPPETGAREQYF. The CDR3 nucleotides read TGTGCCAGCTCACCACCAGAGACAGGGGCGAGGGAGCAGTACTTC. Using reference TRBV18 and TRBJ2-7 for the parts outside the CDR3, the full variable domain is NAGVMQNPRHLVRRRGQEARLRCSPMKGHSHVYWYRQLPEEGLKFMVYLQKENIIDESGMPKERFSAEFPKEGPSILRIQQVVRGDSAAYFCASSPPETGAREQYFGPGTRLTVT.

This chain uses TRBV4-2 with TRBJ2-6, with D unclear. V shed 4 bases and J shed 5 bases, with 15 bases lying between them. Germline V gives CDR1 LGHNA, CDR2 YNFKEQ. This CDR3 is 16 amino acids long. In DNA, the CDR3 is TGTGCCAGCAGCCCCCTTGAGCTTATGAGGGCCAACGTCCTGACTTTC. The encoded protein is CASSPLELMRANVLTF.

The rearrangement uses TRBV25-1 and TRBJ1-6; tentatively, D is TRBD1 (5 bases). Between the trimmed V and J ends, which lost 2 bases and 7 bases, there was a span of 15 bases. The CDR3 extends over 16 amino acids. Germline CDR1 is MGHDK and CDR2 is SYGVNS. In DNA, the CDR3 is TGTGCCAGCAGTGAAGGGCCGACAGATCTAAATTCACCCCTCCACTTT. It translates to CASSEGPTDLNSPLHF. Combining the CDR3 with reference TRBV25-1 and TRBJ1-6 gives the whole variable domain EADIYQTPRYLVIGTGKKITLECSQTMGHDKMYWYQQDPGMELHLIHYSYGVNSTEKGDLSSESTVSRIRTEHFPLTLESARPSHTSQYLCASSEGPTDLNSPLHFGNGTRLTVT.

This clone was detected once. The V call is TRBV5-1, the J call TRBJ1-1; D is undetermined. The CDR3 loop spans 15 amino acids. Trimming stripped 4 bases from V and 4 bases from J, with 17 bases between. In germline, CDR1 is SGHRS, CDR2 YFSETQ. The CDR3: CASSMRGIMGTEAFF. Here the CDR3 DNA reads TGCGCCAGCAGCATGAGAGGGATTATGGGCACTGAAGCTTTCTTT.

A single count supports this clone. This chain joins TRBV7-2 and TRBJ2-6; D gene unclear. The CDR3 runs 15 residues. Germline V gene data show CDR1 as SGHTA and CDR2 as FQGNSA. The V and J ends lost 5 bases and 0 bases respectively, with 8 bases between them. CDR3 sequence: CASSQDPSGANVLTF. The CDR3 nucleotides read TGTGCCAGCAGCCAGGATCCCTCTGGGGCCAACGTCCTGACTTTC.